Listed below are T cell receptor beta chains from one sample, sequenced in a study of molecular identifiers for immune sequencing clone quantification. Each CDR3 protein is one row after TCRdb ran MiXCR on the PCR reads. The profile shows about 640,000 distinct CDR3 sequences, 15% to 20% of them singletons. The sequenced sample consisted of naive CD8+ T cells from blood, with Jurkat cell RNA spiked in. These receptors came from a human donor in good health. Some libraries in this study had Jurkat cell RNA spiked in. CDR3s include the opening cysteine and the closing phenylalanine or tryptophan. Each record gives: CDR3 DNA, CDR3 protein, J gene, clone size, D gene, V gene. D genes are given only for firm matches. Size is omitted from some rows. Given values are once, few, many or a class for expanded clones.

CDR3nt: TGCGCCAGCAGCCAAGACTACAGGGGGTCTTACGAGCAGTACTTC; CDR3aa: CASSQDYRGSYEQYF; j_gene: TRBJ2-7; abundance: many; d_gene: TRBD1; v_gene: TRBV4-3
CDR3nt: TGTGCCAGCAGTTTATTGCTAGCCCGCACAGATACGCAGTATTTT; CDR3aa: CASSLLLARTDTQYF; j_gene: TRBJ2-3; abundance: many; d_gene: -; v_gene: TRBV27
CDR3nt: TGTGCCAGTAGTAACTCCCGGGACAGGGAGCACCCACCCACAGATACGCAGTATTTT; CDR3aa: CASSNSRDREHPPTDTQYF; j_gene: TRBJ2-3; abundance: -; d_gene: TRBD1; v_gene: TRBV19
CDR3nt: TGTGCCAGCAGTTTACAGGGTCGGGGCTACACCTTC; CDR3aa: CASSLQGRGYTF; j_gene: TRBJ1-2; abundance: few; d_gene: -; v_gene: TRBV12-3/TRBV12-4
CDR3nt: TGTGCCAGCAGTTCTATCAGCGGGACTTACTACGAGCAGTACTTC; CDR3aa: CASSSISGTYYEQYF; j_gene: TRBJ2-7; abundance: many; d_gene: TRBD2; v_gene: TRBV28
CDR3nt: TGTGCCACCAAATCAGAATGGGATCTTCCGGGCTCACCCCTCCACTTT; CDR3aa: CATKSEWDLPGSPLHF; j_gene: TRBJ1-6; abundance: many; d_gene: -; v_gene: TRBV24-1
CDR3nt: TGTGCCAGCTCCTCCTCCTGGGCGGCGGGGGGGCAAGAGACCCAGTACTTC; CDR3aa: CASSSSWAAGGQETQYF; j_gene: TRBJ2-5; abundance: many; d_gene: TRBD2; v_gene: TRBV28
CDR3nt: TGCAGCGTTGAACGGAAGACAGGAGAGTATTTT; CDR3aa: CSVERKTGEYF; j_gene: TRBJ2-3; abundance: many; d_gene: -; v_gene: TRBV29-1
CDR3nt: TGCGCCAGCAGCCAAGGGGGCCCGGGACAGACGAACACCGGGGAGCTGTTTTTT; CDR3aa: CASSQGGPGQTNTGELFF; j_gene: TRBJ2-2; abundance: -; d_gene: TRBD1; v_gene: TRBV4-1
CDR3nt: TGTGCCACCAGCACCCGCCCCGCGGGAGGAGAGACCCAGTACTTC; CDR3aa: CATSTRPAGGETQYF; j_gene: TRBJ2-5; abundance: many; d_gene: TRBD2; v_gene: TRBV15
CDR3nt: TGTGCCAGCAGCTTCCCGACAGGGGATGGCACTGAAGCTTTCTTT; CDR3aa: CASSFPTGDGTEAFF; j_gene: TRBJ1-1; abundance: many; d_gene: TRBD1; v_gene: TRBV11-2
CDR3nt: TGTGCCAGCAGTTTAAGGGGACCCCCGATGAACACCGGGGAGCTGTTTTTT; CDR3aa: CASSLRGPPMNTGELFF; j_gene: TRBJ2-2; abundance: few; d_gene: -; v_gene: TRBV27